A single sample gave rise to the 31 T cell receptor beta chains below, sequenced in a study of blood T cell repertoires in COVID-19. Only in-frame clones appear in the TCRdb table, and some are missing; sequencing was by immunoSEQ multiplex PCR. Among roughly 200,000 clones, 70% to 85% were seen once, and the ten largest hold roughly 14%. The sequenced sample was peripheral blood. The receptors stem from a man over 45 who had recovered from COVID-19.

Written as DNA, the CDR3 is TGTGCCAGCAGCTTTAGCTCCTCCGGGAACGCCGGTGAGCAGTTCTTC. Its translation: CASSFSSSGNAGEQFF. The chain carries TRBV11-2 and TRBJ2-1; a weak D match, TRBD2 (5 bases). Trimming shortened V by 3 bases and J by 9 bases, and 21 bases separated the two germline ends. This CDR3 has 16 residues. Germline CDR1 SGHAT, CDR2 FQNNGV.

To note about this clone: The junction and the germline gene differ at one end; a read error may be behind it. The identical CDR3 is also encoded by other nucleotide sequences in the sample. This chain links TRBV5-4 with TRBJ2-3; 13 bases match TRBD2. Germline CDR1 SGHNT, CDR2 YYREEE (reference sequence). The CDR3 runs 16 residues. This chain's CDR3 is CASSPWTSGSTDTQYF. CDR3 DNA: TGTGCCAGCAGTCCATGGACTAGCGGGAGCACGGATACGCAGTATTTT.

V gene TRBV28 combines with J gene TRBJ2-6; 10 nucleotides match TRBD1. V gave up 5 bases and J gave up 1 base; unmatched junction bases: 8. The germline CDR1 and CDR2 sequences are MDHEN and SYDVKM. CDR3 length: 18 amino acids. The CDR3 nucleotides read TGTGCCAGCAGTCTGGACAGGGGGGTCGCATCTGGGGCCAACGTCCTGACTTTC. Its protein is CASSLDRGVASGANVLTF.

The chain is built from TRBV2 and TRBJ2-7, with 8 nucleotides matching TRBD1. The germline V gene encodes CDR1 SNHLY and CDR2 FYNNEI. The CDR3 spans 14 residues. Trimming removed 1 base from V and 4 bases from J; junction bases left unmatched: 3. CDR3 in amino acids: CASSEGTGKYEQYF. The CDR3 DNA is TGTGCCAGCAGTGAAGGGACAGGGAAGTACGAGCAGTACTTC.

This clone has a handful of counts. The chain combines TRBV3-1 (or the pseudogene TRBV3-2) with TRBJ2-6; tentatively, D is TRBD2 (6 bases). In germline, CDR1 is LGHDT, CDR2 YNNKEL (reference sequence). The CDR3 is 16 residues long. Trimming cost V 1 base and J 0 bases, with 7 bases left between them. The CDR3 protein is CASSQVAVSGANVLTF. CDR3 coding DNA: TGTGCCAGCAGCCAAGTAGCGGTCTCTGGGGCCAACGTCCTGACTTTC.

This clone was seen a few times. The chain links TRBV6-5 to TRBJ2-5; D remains ambiguous. CDR3 length: 15 residues. V was cut by 4 bases and J by 5 bases, with 17 bases left in between. In germline, CDR1 is MNHEY, CDR2 SVGAGI. The CDR3, as DNA: TGTGCCAGCAGTTCGGAGCAGAGGCAGATTGAGACCCAGTACTTC. It specifies CASSSEQRQIETQYF.

The chain links TRBV4-1 to TRBJ2-1, with D possibly being TRBD2 (6 bases). The CDR3 has 21 amino acids. V was clipped by 0 bases and J by 3 bases, with 27 bases between them. The germline gives CDR1 MGHRA, CDR2 YSYEKL. CDR3 region: CASSQDSRASEIGGRYNEQFF. In DNA, the CDR3 is TGCGCCAGCAGCCAAGATTCGAGGGCTAGCGAGATCGGGGGTCGCTACAATGAGCAGTTCTTC.

V and J are TRBV7-8 and TRBJ1-1; D call uncertain. This CDR3 has 15 residues. Germline V CDR1 and CDR2: SGHVS, FQNEAQ. Trimming left V 2 bases short and J 1 base short, with 11 bases between. CDR3: CASSLQGGKNTEAFF. CDR3 bases: TGTGCCAGCAGCTTACAAGGCGGCAAGAACACTGAAGCTTTCTTT.

The rearrangement joins TRBV6-2 or TRBV6-3 to TRBJ1-5; D is uncertain. V gave up 7 bases and J gave up 6 bases, with 13 bases separating them. Looked up from germline, CDR1 is MNHEY and CDR2 is SVGEGT. This CDR3 region has 13 residues. CDR3 nucleotides: TGTGCCAGCAACCCGAGCACGAGTCAGCCCCAGCATTTT. Protein: CASNPSTSQPQHF.

This chain links TRBV18 with TRBJ2-7; D unresolved. V was pared by 3 bases and J by 5 bases, with 8 bases between. The length of the CDR3 is 12 residues. Germline V gene lookup returns CDR1 KGHSH and CDR2 LQKENI. As DNA, the CDR3 is TGTGCCAGCTCACCTTCCTCGGACGAGCAGTACTTC. Residues: CASSPSSDEQYF.

The chain combines TRBV7-8 with TRBJ1-3, with TRBD1 matching 7 bases. CDR3 length equals 16 residues. The germline CDR1 and CDR2 sequences are SGHVS and FQNEAQ. Losses at the gene ends were 1 base for V and 0 bases for J; bases not matched to a gene: 3. CDR3 region: CASSLGGQISGNTIYF. DNA for the CDR3: TGTGCCAGCAGCTTAGGGGGACAGATCTCTGGAAACACCATATATTTT.

The V and J genes are TRBV9 and TRBJ2-7; 13 nucleotides match TRBD2. The CDR3 runs 14 residues. V gave up 3 bases and J gave up 6 bases; unmatched junction bases: 3. The germline V gene encodes CDR1 SGDLS and CDR2 YYNGEE. CDR3: CASSAGLAGFEQYF. CDR3 in DNA: TGTGCCAGCAGCGCGGGACTAGCGGGATTCGAGCAGTACTTC. Based on the CDR3 plus reference TRBV9 and TRBJ2-7, the full variable domain is DSGVTQTPKHLITATGQRVTLRCSPRSGDLSVYWYQQSLDQGLQFLIQYYNGEERAKGNILERFSAQQFPDLHSELNLSSLELGDSALYFCASSAGLAGFEQYFGPGTRLTVT.

This chain connects TRBV9 to TRBJ2-2; 7 nucleotides agree with TRBD1. Germline CDR1 SGDLS, CDR2 YYNGEE. Trimming took 1 base from V and 0 from J; bases not matched to a gene: 3. CDR3 length: 16 residues. CDR3 DNA: TGTGCCAGCAGCGTAAACAGGGGCGCGAACACCGGGGAGCTGTTTTTT. Translating gives CASSVNRGANTGELFF.

The chain joins TRBV28 to TRBJ2-7; 10 bases fit TRBD1. The CDR3 contains 16 residues. Germline V gene lookup returns CDR1 MDHEN and CDR2 SYDVKM. J was trimmed by 0 bases and V by 4 bases; bases with no gene match: 6. The CDR3 protein is CASSSPDRGISYEQYF. The CDR3 DNA reads TGTGCCAGCAGTTCCCCGGACAGGGGGATCTCCTACGAGCAGTACTTC. The entire variable domain, with the rest obtained from reference TRBV28 and TRBJ2-7, is as follows: DVKVTQSSRYLVKRTGEKVFLECVQDMDHENMFWYRQDPGLGLRLIYFSYDVKMKEKGDIPEGYSVSREKKERFSLILESASTNQTSMYLCASSSPDRGISYEQYFGPGTRLTVT.

The CDR3 protein is CASRAAGGTDTQYF. The DNA for the CDR3 is TGTGCCAGCAGAGCCGCAGGGGGCACAGATACGCAGTATTTT. The genes are TRBV2 and TRBJ2-3; D might be TRBD1 (6 bases). V lost 6 bases to trimming and J lost 1 base, with 11 bases between them. The CDR3 runs to 14 residues. Germline assignment: CDR1 SNHLY and CDR2 FYNNEI.

J is TRBJ2-7 and V is TRBV28; 9 bases agree with TRBD1. J was trimmed by 4 bases and V by 3 bases; bases with no gene match: 16. The germline V gene encodes CDR1 MDHEN and CDR2 SYDVKM. There are 18 residues in the CDR3. The CDR3 sequence: CASSFRRGKGQGIYEQYF. Here the CDR3 DNA reads TGTGCCAGCAGTTTTCGCAGGGGAAAGGGACAGGGCATTTACGAGCAGTACTTC. The variable domain in full, completed from reference TRBV28 and TRBJ2-7, reads DVKVTQSSRYLVKRTGEKVFLECVQDMDHENMFWYRQDPGLGLRLIYFSYDVKMKEKGDIPEGYSVSREKKERFSLILESASTNQTSMYLCASSFRRGKGQGIYEQYFGPGTRLTVT.

V is TRBV10-3 and J is TRBJ1-2; D perhaps matches TRBD1 (5 bases). The CDR3 consists of 14 residues. CDR1 and CDR2 from the germline V gene are ENHRY and SYGVKD. The V end lost 3 bases, the J end lost 7 bases, and 15 bases lay between the germline ends. The CDR3 loop is CAISENVITGGYTF. CDR3 sequence (DNA): TGTGCCATCAGTGAAAATGTAATCACAGGTGGCTACACCTTC.

The chain is built from TRBV2 and TRBJ2-7; a possible D gene is TRBD1 (5 bases). V was pared by 4 bases and J by 1 base, with 14 bases between. CDR1 and CDR2 (germline): SNHLY, FYNNEI. CDR3 length: 15 residues. CDR3 nucleotide sequence: TGTGCCAGCAGTGGGTTCGACAGTAAGTCCTACGAGCAGTACTTC. Protein: CASSGFDSKSYEQYF.

The CDR3 is CASSLSGGGNTGELFF. In DNA, the CDR3 is TGCGCCAGCAGCTTGAGTGGCGGGGGAAACACCGGGGAGCTGTTTTTT. The chain uses TRBV5-1 and TRBJ2-2; 7 nucleotides match TRBD2. There are 16 residues in the CDR3. The junction had 5 bases not matched to a gene; V was cut back by 1 base and J by 2 bases. Germline V gives CDR1 SGHRS, CDR2 YFSETQ. The variable domain in full, completed from reference TRBV5-1 and TRBJ2-2, reads KAGVTQTPRYLIKTRGQQVTLSCSPISGHRSVSWYQQTPGQGLQFLFEYFSETQRNKGNFPGRFSGRQFSNSRSEMNVSTLELGDSALYLCASSLSGGGNTGELFFGEGSRLTVL.

The CDR3 DNA is TGTGCCAGCAGCCCGGGACAGGGGGTCTACGAGCAGTACTTC. This gives the protein CASSPGQGVYEQYF. V usage is TRBV11-2 and J usage is TRBJ2-7, with 11 bases fitting TRBD1. V lost 5 bases, J lost 3 bases, and 3 bases stayed unmatched. The germline CDR1 and CDR2 sequences are SGHAT and FQNNGV. The CDR3 has 14 amino acids.

The chain recombines TRBV15 with TRBJ2-7, with 9 bases identical to TRBD1. Looked up from germline, CDR1 is LNHNV and CDR2 is YYDKDF (reference sequence). V lost 1 base, J lost 4 bases, and 2 bases stayed unmatched. CDR3 length: 14 residues. CDR3 nucleotide sequence: TGTGCCACCAGCAGAGGGGACAGGGAGTACGAGCAGTACTTC. It is translated as CATSRGDREYEQYF.

A few counts support this clone. The chain carries TRBV12-3 or TRBV12-4 and TRBJ2-1; D might be TRBD1 (6 bases). V was clipped by 3 bases and J by 11 bases, with 8 bases between them. The CDR3 is 11 residues long. CDR3 amino acids: CASSLGAKQFF. The CDR3 DNA sequence: TGTGCCAGCAGTTTGGGGGCCAAGCAGTTCTTC.

This rearrangement joins TRBV7-3 to TRBJ2-3; 11 nucleotides align to TRBD2. The CDR3 has 16 amino acids. Trimming cost V 6 bases and J 1 base; bases outside gene matches: 6. From germline, CDR1 is SGHTA and CDR2 FQGTGA. CDR3 in DNA: TGTGCCAGCAGGTCCGGGACTAGCGGTCGCACAGATACGCAGTATTTT. It encodes CASRSGTSGRTDTQYF.

This clone has just a few counts. The V gene is TRBV10-1, the J gene TRBJ1-6; unclear D gene. The CDR3 loop spans 12 amino acids. The V end lost 3 bases, the J end lost 7 bases, and 4 bases lay between the germline ends. CDR1 is WNHNN and CDR2 is SYGVQD in the germline V gene (reference sequence). The CDR3 nucleotides read TGCGCCAGCAGTGACAGGAATTCACCCCTCCACTTT. Protein product: CASSDRNSPLHF.

The gene calls are TRBV3-1 (or the pseudogene TRBV3-2) and TRBJ1-1; D is undetermined. The CDR3 runs to 16 residues. V lost 0 bases and J lost 0, with 11 bases in between. Per the germline V gene, CDR1 is LGHDT and CDR2 is YNNKEL (reference sequence). The CDR3 nucleotides read TGTGCCAGCAGCCAAGATGTGCAGATGCTGAACACTGAAGCTTTCTTT. This encodes CASSQDVQMLNTEAFF.

The chain employs TRBV11-2 and TRBJ2-7, with D possibly matching TRBD1 (6 bases). V was pared by 0 bases and J by 3 bases, with 18 bases between. Per the germline V gene, CDR1 is SGHAT and CDR2 is FQNNGV. The CDR3 has 17 residues. The CDR3 DNA sequence: TGTGCCAGCAGCTTAGATATTTTGGTGGGACACCGCTACGAGCAGTACTTC. It yields the protein CASSLDILVGHRYEQYF.

The chain recombines TRBV6-6 with TRBJ2-5; TRBD1 aligns across 8 bases. The CDR3 has 15 residues. Germline lookup yields CDR1 MNHNY and CDR2 SVGAGI (reference sequence). V lost 2 bases, J lost 3 bases, and 5 bases stayed unmatched. CDR3 nucleotide sequence: TGTGCCAGCAGTTACCCCGGACAGGGAGAAGAGACCCAGTACTTC. Amino acids: CASSYPGQGEETQYF.

This clone appeared a single time. This chain uses TRBV28 with TRBJ2-3, with D perhaps matching TRBD2 (6 bases). Trimming shortened V by 2 bases and J by 5 bases, and 14 bases separated the two germline ends. CDR1 is MDHEN and CDR2 is SYDVKM in the germline V gene. The CDR3 extends over 15 amino acids. The DNA for the CDR3 is TGTGCCAGCAGTTTAGCGGGGACTGGAGGAGATACGCAGTATTTT. This sequence encodes CASSLAGTGGDTQYF.

J is TRBJ2-1 and V is TRBV7-3; 9 bases line up with TRBD2. Germline V gives CDR1 SGHTA, CDR2 FQGTGA. The V gene end was trimmed by 0 bases and the J gene end by 3 bases; junction bases not matched to a gene: 0. There are 15 residues in the CDR3. The CDR3 DNA is TGTGCCAGCAGCTTAACTAGCGGGGGCTACAATGAGCAGTTCTTC. Encoded protein: CASSLTSGGYNEQFF.

The genes are TRBV5-1 and TRBJ1-1; D ambiguous. V lost 4 bases and J lost 1, with 5 bases in between. CDR1 is SGHRS, CDR2 YFSETQ, per germline. The CDR3 runs 12 residues. The CDR3 region is CASSIQNTEAFF. CDR3 DNA: TGCGCCAGCAGCATACAGAACACTGAAGCTTTCTTT.

This clone came up once. This sequence joins TRBV27 and TRBJ2-5; 7 nucleotides line up with TRBD2. Trimming took 7 bases from V and 5 from J; bases not matched to a gene: 19. Per germline, CDR1 MNHEY and CDR2 SMNVEV (reference sequence). The CDR3 has 17 residues. CDR3 DNA: TGTGCCAGCACTCGTCGAATAAGCGGGGCGGTGGTGGAGACCCAGTACTTC. Its protein product is CASTRRISGAVVETQYF.